These 16 T cell receptor beta chains originate from one sample sequenced in a study of CD8+ T cells in alopecia areata. Indicated treatment: oral pan-JAK inhibitor, 5-10 mg twice daily. Once RNA had been extracted, it was reverse transcribed into cDNA to act as the sequencing template. Profiled with immunoSEQ multiplex PCR; TCRdb holds only in-frame clones, not every one. Of about 220,000 clones in the sample, about 57% were seen once. The sample in question was CD4+ T cells sorted from blood, obtained at week 4, from a patient treated with tofacitinib. The receptors here all came from a human donor with alopecia areata.

V usage is TRBV29-1 and J usage is TRBJ2-1, with D unresolved. The CDR3 length is 11 residues. Germline values: CDR1 SQVTM, CDR2 ANQGSEA. V was clipped by 4 bases and J by 5 bases, with 6 bases between them. The DNA of the CDR3 is TGCAGCGTTGTAGACAACAATGAGCAGTTCTTC. Translating it yields CSVVDNNEQFF.

The chain joins TRBV29-1 to TRBJ2-1; D is ambiguous. Trimming pared 8 bases from V and 5 bases from J, leaving 19 bases between. The CDR3 covers 14 residues. Germline-derived CDR1 and CDR2 are SQVTM and ANQGSEA. The CDR3 protein is CSTTRQAINNEQFF. CDR3 DNA sequence: TGCAGCACGACGCGGCAGGCGATAAACAATGAGCAGTTCTTC.

This sequence joins TRBV30 and TRBJ2-3, with D perhaps TRBD1 (6 bases). With 3 bases removed from V and 8 bases from J, the gap between germline ends came to 12 bases. In germline, CDR1 is GTSNPN, CDR2 SVGIG (reference sequence). The CDR3 has 12 residues. As DNA, the CDR3 is TGTGCCTGGAGACAGGGTGGGGGTACGCAGTATTTT. This translates into CAWRQGGGTQYF.

This chain links TRBV20-1 with TRBJ2-5; D is uncertain. The tail of the sequence fits TRBJ2-7 better, so the J call may be wrong. This CDR3 contains 11 residues. Per the germline V gene, CDR1 is DFQATT and CDR2 is SNEGSKA (reference sequence). The CDR3 here is CSASFHYEQYF. The CDR3, as DNA: TGCAGTGCTAGTTTCCACTACGAGCAGTACTTC.

This rearrangement joins TRBV7-7 to TRBJ2-7; perhaps TRBD1 as D (6 bases). Trimming took 5 bases from V and 7 from J, leaving 18 bases between them. Germline values: CDR1 SSHAT, CDR2 FNYEAQ (reference sequence). CDR3 length equals 14 residues. This CDR3 is CASSAQDSPLEQYF. As DNA, the CDR3 is TGTGCCAGCAGCGCTCAGGACAGCCCGCTGGAGCAGTACTTC.

The chain has TRBV10-3 and TRBJ2-7; D gene ambiguous. The germline V and J ends were trimmed by 2 bases and 4 bases, with 6 bases remaining between them. The CDR3 contains 12 residues. Looked up from germline, CDR1 is ENHRY and CDR2 is SYGVKD. The CDR3 coding sequence is TGTGCCATCAGTGAGAGTTCGTACGAGCAGTACTTC. Protein product: CAISESSYEQYF.

V and J are TRBV2 and TRBJ1-5; TRBD1 matches at 9 bases. Losses at the gene ends were 4 bases for V and 5 bases for J; bases not matched to a gene: 3. This CDR3 contains 14 residues. Per germline, CDR1 SNHLY and CDR2 FYNNEI. This chain's CDR3 is CASSATGGHQPQHF. As DNA, the CDR3 is TGTGCCAGCAGTGCGACAGGGGGACATCAGCCCCAGCATTTT.

This clone was recorded a few times. The V gene is TRBV19, the J gene TRBJ2-1; 11 positions agree with TRBD2. In germline, CDR1 is LNHDA, CDR2 SQIVND (reference sequence). After removal of 3 bases from V and 5 bases from J, the junction contained 3 bases not matched to a gene. CDR3 length: 15 amino acids. DNA for the CDR3: TGTGCCAGTAGTATGGCTAGCGGGGGGAACAATGAGCAGTTCTTC. As protein: CASSMASGGNNEQFF.

The V gene is TRBV2, the J gene TRBJ2-7, with TRBD2 identical over 12 bases. Trimming took 6 bases from V and 4 from J; bases not matched to a gene: 4. The CDR3 length is 14 residues. The germline V gene encodes CDR1 SNHLY and CDR2 FYNNEI. CDR3 amino acids: CASRRLAGVYEQYF. In DNA form, the CDR3 reads TGTGCCAGCAGACGACTAGCGGGGGTTTACGAGCAGTACTTC.

Only a few counts were recorded for this clone. This chain links TRBV6-5 with TRBJ2-1; 15 bases map to TRBD2. Germline V gene data show CDR1 as MNHEY and CDR2 as SVGAGI. J lost 13 bases, V lost 6 bases, and 10 bases had no gene match. The CDR3 spans 15 residues. In nucleotides, the CDR3 is TGTGCCAGCAGACCCGGACTAGCGGGGGGGCTAGAACAGTTCTTC. Its translation: CASRPGLAGGLEQFF.

In this sample, this clone turned up a few times. CDR3 region: CASSQDRAGDGYTF. Written as DNA, the CDR3 is TGCGCCAGCAGCCAAGACAGGGCCGGCGATGGCTACACCTTC. The chain is built from TRBV4-3 and TRBJ1-2; possible D gene TRBD1, 5 bases. CDR1 is LGHNA and CDR2 is YSLEER in the germline V gene. This CDR3 contains 14 residues. Deletions cut 0 bases from V and 6 bases from J, with 11 bases between.

The rearrangement uses TRBV9 and TRBJ1-5; weak D call: TRBD1 (6 bases). Germline V gives CDR1 SGDLS, CDR2 YYNGEE. The CDR3 has 16 residues. The V end lost 0 bases, the J end lost 7 bases, and 17 bases lay between the germline ends. The CDR3 is CASSVGGGGSGQPQHF. In nucleotides, the CDR3 is TGTGCCAGCAGCGTAGGTGGAGGGGGGTCAGGACAGCCCCAGCATTTT.

The rearrangement links TRBV7-2 to TRBJ1-2; 9 nucleotides agree with TRBD1. The CDR3 is made up of 15 amino acids. The ends lost 0 bases at V and 8 bases at J; junction bases unmatched: 7. Germline V CDR1 and CDR2: SGHTA, FQGNSA. This CDR3 reads CASSLAVTGGQGYTF. DNA for the CDR3: TGTGCCAGCAGCTTAGCGGTGACAGGGGGTCAGGGCTACACCTTC.

The sample holds a few counts of this clone. The chain is built from TRBV4-1 and TRBJ2-2; weak D call: TRBD2 (6 bases). Trimming stripped 1 base from V and 0 bases from J, with 12 bases between. Germline V gene sequence: CDR1 MGHRA, CDR2 YSYEKL. CDR3 size: 17 residues. The CDR3 here is CASSQVMASANTGELFF. As DNA, the CDR3 is TGCGCCAGCAGCCAAGTGATGGCTAGCGCGAACACCGGGGAGCTGTTTTTT.

This clone was seen more than once but under ten times. This chain joins TRBV29-1 and TRBJ1-2, with 9 bases identical to TRBD1. The V gene's germline CDR1 is SQVTM and CDR2 ANQGSEA. The CDR3 is 14 residues long. With V trimmed by 7 bases and J by 0 bases, 6 bases remained unmatched. In nucleotides, the CDR3 is TGCAGCGCGCAGGGACAGGGACCTAACTATGGCTACACCTTC. Its translation is CSAQGQGPNYGYTF.

The chain uses TRBV7-2 and TRBJ2-3, with 12 positions matching TRBD2. Germline-derived CDR1 and CDR2 are SGHTA and FQGNSA. The CDR3 totals 16 residues. With V trimmed by 5 bases and J by 5 bases, 8 bases remained unmatched. In DNA form, the CDR3 reads TGTGCCAGCAGCCCACGACTAGCGGGGGCGGGAGATACGCAGTATTTT. This gives the protein CASSPRLAGAGDTQYF. Supplemented by reference TRBV7-2 and TRBJ2-3, the full variable domain reads GAGVSQSPSNKVTEKGKDVELRCDPISGHTALYWYRQSLGQGLEFLIYFQGNSAPDKSGLPSDRFSAERTGGSVSTLTIQRTQQEDSAVYLCASSPRLAGAGDTQYFGPGTRLTVL.